This T cell receptor (beta chain) was found in a study of beta chain features in type 1 diabetes. Study conclusions and caveats: Type 1 diabetes patients showed a moderate but significant shortening of TCRB CDR3s in all four CD4+ subsets.

Investigators reverse transcribed all isolated RNA, so they sequenced expressed TCRB transcripts. The method was immunoSEQ multiplex PCR; TCRdb's version includes in-frame clones alone and lacks a portion of them. The table includes about 640,000 clones, around an eighth detected once. The CDR3 runs 13 residues. Trimming took 0 bases from V and 6 from J, leaving 9 bases between them. CDR1 and CDR2 (germline): GTSNPN, SVGIG (reference sequence). This clone was observed a few times. The antigen is unknown. The chain employs TRBV30 and TRBJ1-5; no clear D gene. The origin of this receptor is a young man with type 1 diabetes. The sample consisted of naive CD4+ T cells from blood. Here the CDR3 DNA reads TGTGCCTGGAGTGTACCCGGAAGTCAGCCCCAGCATTTT. As protein: CAWSVPGSQPQHF.